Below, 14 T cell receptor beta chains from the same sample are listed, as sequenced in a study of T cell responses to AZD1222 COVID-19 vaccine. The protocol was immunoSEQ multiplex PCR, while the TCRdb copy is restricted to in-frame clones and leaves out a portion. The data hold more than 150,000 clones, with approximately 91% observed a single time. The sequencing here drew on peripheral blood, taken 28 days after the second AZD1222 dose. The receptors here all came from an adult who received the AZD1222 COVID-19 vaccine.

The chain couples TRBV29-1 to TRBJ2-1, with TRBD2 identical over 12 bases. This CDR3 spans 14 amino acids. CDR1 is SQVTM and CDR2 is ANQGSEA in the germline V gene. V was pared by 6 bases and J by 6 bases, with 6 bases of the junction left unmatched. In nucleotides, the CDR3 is TGCAGCGTACTTGGACTAGCGGGAAGCAATGAGCAGTTCTTC. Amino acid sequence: CSVLGLAGSNEQFF.

Here the CDR3 reads CATTLGVHGTEAFF. For the CDR3, the DNA is TGCGCAACCACCTTGGGGGTTCATGGCACTGAAGCTTTCTTT. The chain links TRBV4-1 to TRBJ1-1; perhaps TRBD1 as D (5 bases). This CDR3 is 14 amino acids long. Germline V lookup: CDR1 MGHRA, CDR2 YSYEKL.

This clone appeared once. In DNA form, the CDR3 reads TGTGCCAGCAGCACCCCCTTAGGATCGAACACTGAAGCTTTCTTT. This translates into CASSTPLGSNTEAFF. This chain joins TRBV9 and TRBJ1-1; D gene ambiguous. V dropped 4 bases and J dropped 1 base, with 14 bases sitting between them. The germline V gene encodes CDR1 SGDLS and CDR2 YYNGEE. The CDR3 is made up of 15 amino acids.

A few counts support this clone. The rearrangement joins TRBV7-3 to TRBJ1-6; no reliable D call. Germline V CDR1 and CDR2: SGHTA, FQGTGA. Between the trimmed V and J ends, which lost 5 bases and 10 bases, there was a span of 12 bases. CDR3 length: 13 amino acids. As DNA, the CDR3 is TGTGCCAGCAGCCAGGCTAGGCAGTCACCCCTCCACTTT. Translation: CASSQARQSPLHF.

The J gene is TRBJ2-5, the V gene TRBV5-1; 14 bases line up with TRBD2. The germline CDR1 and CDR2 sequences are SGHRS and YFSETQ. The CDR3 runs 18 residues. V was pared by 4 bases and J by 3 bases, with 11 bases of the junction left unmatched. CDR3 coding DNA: TGCGCCAGCAGCCCGCTACGGACTAGCGGGAGGAAGGAAGAGACCCAGTACTTC. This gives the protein CASSPLRTSGRKEETQYF.

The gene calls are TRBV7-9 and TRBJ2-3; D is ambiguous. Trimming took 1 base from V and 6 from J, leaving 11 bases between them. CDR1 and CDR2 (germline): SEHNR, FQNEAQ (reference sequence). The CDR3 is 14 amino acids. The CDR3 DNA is TGTGCCAGCAGCTTAGGGTGGCTCGGGGATACGCAGTATTTT. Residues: CASSLGWLGDTQYF.

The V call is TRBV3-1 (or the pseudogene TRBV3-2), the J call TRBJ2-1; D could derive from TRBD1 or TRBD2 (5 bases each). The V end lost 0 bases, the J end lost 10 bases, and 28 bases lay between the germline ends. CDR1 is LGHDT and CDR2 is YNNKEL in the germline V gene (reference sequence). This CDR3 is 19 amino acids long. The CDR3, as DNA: TGTGCCAGCAGCCAAGATCGGTGTTTTGGGGGTCAACCTAGAGTCGAGCAGTTCTTC. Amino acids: CASSQDRCFGGQPRVEQFF.

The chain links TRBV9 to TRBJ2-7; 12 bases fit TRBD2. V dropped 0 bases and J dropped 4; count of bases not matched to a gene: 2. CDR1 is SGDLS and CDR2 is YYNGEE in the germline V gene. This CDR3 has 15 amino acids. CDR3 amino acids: CASSVAGTSGYEQYF. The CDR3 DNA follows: TGTGCCAGCAGCGTAGCCGGGACTAGCGGGTACGAGCAGTACTTC.

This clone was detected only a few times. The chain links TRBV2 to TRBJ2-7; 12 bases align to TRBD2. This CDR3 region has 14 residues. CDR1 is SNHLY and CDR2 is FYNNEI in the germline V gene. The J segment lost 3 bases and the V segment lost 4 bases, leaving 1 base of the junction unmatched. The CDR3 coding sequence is TGTGCCAGCAGTGCGACTAGCGGGGGCTACGAGCAGTACTTC. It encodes CASSATSGGYEQYF.

The CDR3 DNA reads TGTGCCAGTAGCACCCTAGGGATCGCAGGGTCCGGTTACAATGAGCAGTTCTTC. It is translated as CASSTLGIAGSGYNEQFF. The chain couples TRBV19 to TRBJ2-1; possible D gene TRBD1, 5 bases. The germline CDR1 and CDR2 sequences are LNHDA and SQIVND (reference sequence). The CDR3 covers 18 residues. The ends were cut back, 6 bases at V and 4 bases at J, with 25 bases in the middle.

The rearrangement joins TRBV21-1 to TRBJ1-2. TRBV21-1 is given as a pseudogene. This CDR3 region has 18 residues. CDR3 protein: CASSKEGVRGAESSGYTF. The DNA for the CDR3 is TGTGCCAGCAGCAAAGAAGGGGTCCGGGGGGCTGAGTCTTCTGGCTACACCTTC.

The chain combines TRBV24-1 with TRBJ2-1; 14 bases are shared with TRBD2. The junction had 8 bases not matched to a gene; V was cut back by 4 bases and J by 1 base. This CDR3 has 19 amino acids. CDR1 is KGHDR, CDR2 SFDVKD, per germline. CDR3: CATSDPGTSGRKSYNEQFF. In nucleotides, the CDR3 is TGTGCCACCAGTGACCCGGGGACTAGCGGGAGAAAATCCTACAATGAGCAGTTCTTC.

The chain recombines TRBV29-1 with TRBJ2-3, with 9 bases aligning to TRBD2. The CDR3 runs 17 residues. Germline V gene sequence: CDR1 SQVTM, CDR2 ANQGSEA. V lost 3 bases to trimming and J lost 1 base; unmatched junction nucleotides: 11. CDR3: CSVESVMREGRTDTQYF. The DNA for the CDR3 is TGCAGCGTTGAGTCGGTGATGCGGGAGGGACGCACAGATACGCAGTATTTT.

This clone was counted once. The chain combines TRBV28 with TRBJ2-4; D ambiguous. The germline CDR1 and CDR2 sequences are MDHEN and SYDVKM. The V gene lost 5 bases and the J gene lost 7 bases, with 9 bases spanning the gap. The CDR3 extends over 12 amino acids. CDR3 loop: CASSKRRNIQYF. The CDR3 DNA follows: TGTGCCAGCAGTAAACGACGGAACATTCAGTACTTC.